The 29 T cell receptor beta chains below all came from one sample that was sequenced in a study of identical twins. TCRdb re-derived calls from the 5' RACE reads in MiXCR, one entry per CDR3 protein. The profile shows roughly 350,000 distinct CDR3 sequences, about 12% of them singletons. In addition, the sample was reused for a study of yellow fever vaccine responses in identical twins.

Sequencing used CD8+ T cells sorted from blood. Receptor source: a woman between 18 and 30 years old in good health.

The chain links TRBV7-9 to TRBJ2-7; possibly TRBD2 for D (6 bases). This CDR3 comprises 16 residues. Germline V gives CDR1 SEHNR, CDR2 FQNEAQ (reference sequence). V was shortened by 0 bases and J by 0 bases, with 12 bases between the two germline ends. The CDR3 DNA follows: TGTGCCAGCAGCTTAGCGGGGGGACGGAACTCCTACGAGCAGTACTTC. This translates into CASSLAGGRNSYEQYF.

The table lists this clonotype with a few counts. The V call is TRBV7-9, the J call TRBJ2-7; D gene unclear. Trimming removed 1 base at V and 7 bases at J, with 8 bases between. Germline loops: CDR1 SEHNR, CDR2 FQNEAQ (reference sequence). The CDR3 spans 12 residues. For the CDR3, the DNA is TGTGCCAGCAGCTTAGGGTCCCGGGAGCAGTACGTC. This translates into CASSLGSREQYV.

A few counts support this clonotype. This rearrangement joins TRBV3-1 to TRBJ2-5; the match to TRBD2 covers 14 bases. There are 19 residues in the CDR3. The germline V gene has CDR1 LGHDT and CDR2 YNNKEL (reference sequence). The J segment lost 0 bases and the V segment lost 6 bases, leaving 12 bases of the junction unmatched. CDR3 nucleotides: TGTGCCAGCAGTCCAGGTCCCGGACTAGCGGGGGGATACCAAGAGACCCAGTACTTC. Its protein product is CASSPGPGLAGGYQETQYF.

This clonotype turned up a few times. V usage is TRBV2 and J usage is TRBJ2-1; the D gene is possibly TRBD2 (5 bases). The CDR3 contains 12 residues. CDR1 is SNHLY and CDR2 is FYNNEI in the germline V gene. The V end lost 10 bases, the J end lost 1 base, and 8 bases lay between the germline ends. In DNA, the CDR3 is TGTGCCACTAGCTGGTCCTACAATGAGCAGTTCTTC. Translation: CATSWSYNEQFF.

The genes are TRBV13 and TRBJ2-1; 8 bases are a match to TRBD2. V dropped 0 bases and J dropped 7; count of bases not matched to a gene: 5. Per the germline V gene, CDR1 is PRHDT and CDR2 is FYEKMQ (reference sequence). The CDR3 has 15 residues. CDR3 in DNA: TGTGCCAGCAGCTTAGGAGCGGGGGCGAATAATGAGCAGTTCTTC. Translation: CASSLGAGANNEQFF.

This clonotype has only a few counts. The chain carries TRBV11-2 and TRBJ1-1; no clear D. The CDR3 contains 15 residues. V lost 6 bases and J lost 2, with 16 bases in between. Germline values: CDR1 SGHAT, CDR2 FQNNGV. The CDR3 reads CASSSAGRANTEAFF. CDR3 nucleotides: TGTGCCAGCAGTTCAGCCGGGAGAGCCAACACTGAAGCTTTCTTT.

This clonotype was observed a handful of times. The chain couples TRBV14 to TRBJ2-3, with D possibly being TRBD2 (6 bases). V dropped 2 bases and J dropped 4 bases, with 10 bases sitting between them. This CDR3 comprises 14 residues. Germline V gene lookup returns CDR1 SGHDN and CDR2 FVKESK. As DNA, the CDR3 is TGTGCCAGCAGCCAATTGGCGGGACCAGATACGCAGTATTTT. Its translation: CASSQLAGPDTQYF. The whole variable domain, filled in from reference TRBV14 and TRBJ2-3, reads EAGVTQFPSHSVIEKGQTVTLRCDPISGHDNLYWYRRVMGKEIKFLLHFVKESKQDESGMPNNRFLAERTGGTYSTLKVQPAELEDSGVYFCASSQLAGPDTQYFGPGTRLTVL.

J is TRBJ2-3 and V is TRBV4-1; D possibly corresponds to TRBD1 (7 bases). CDR1 is MGHRA, CDR2 YSYEKL, per germline. The CDR3 totals 14 residues. Trimming removed 6 bases from V and 3 bases from J, with 13 bases in between. The CDR3 region has the DNA TGCGCCAGCAGAATAGCAGGGGGGACAGATACGCAGTATTTT. Translating gives CASRIAGGTDTQYF.

The chain links TRBV19 to TRBJ2-7; D is possibly TRBD2 (5 bases). Germline V gene data show CDR1 as LNHDA and CDR2 as SQIVND (reference sequence). Trimming cost V 0 bases and J 5 bases, with 8 bases left between them. The CDR3 has 13 residues. The CDR3, as DNA: TGTGCCAGTAGTATAGATGCGGGTAACGAGCAGTACGTC. This translates into CASSIDAGNEQYV.

In its sample, this clonotype was seen many times. The gene calls are TRBV7-8 and TRBJ2-7, with a weak D call TRBD2 (6 bases). The CDR3 length is 14 residues. Germline V gene lookup returns CDR1 SGHVS and CDR2 FQNEAQ. Trimming removed 1 base from V and 5 bases from J, with 12 bases in between. As DNA, the CDR3 is TGTGCCAGCAGCTTAGGGGTCGGGGGTAACGAGCAGTACGTC. Translation gives CASSLGVGGNEQYV.

This sequence joins TRBV20-1 and TRBJ2-1; TRBD1 might be the D (6 bases). Trimming left V 6 bases short and J 2 bases short, with 14 bases between. Per germline, CDR1 DFQATT and CDR2 SNEGSKA (reference sequence). The CDR3 has 14 residues. Here the CDR3 reads CSAPRWGPYNEQFF. CDR3 coding DNA: TGCAGTGCCCCGAGGTGGGGGCCCTACAATGAGCAGTTCTTC.

This clonotype has just a few counts. The gene calls are TRBV9 and TRBJ2-2; 8 bases match TRBD2. This CDR3 has 17 amino acids. CDR1 SGDLS and CDR2 YYNGEE come from the germline V gene. V lost 2 bases, J lost 2 bases, and 8 bases stayed unmatched. CDR3 sequence reads: CASSVTTSGANTGELFF. Here the CDR3 DNA reads TGTGCCAGCAGCGTTACCACTAGCGGAGCAAACACCGGGGAGCTGTTTTTT.

The chain uses TRBV27 and TRBJ2-1; D may be TRBD1 or TRBD2 (7 bases each). The germline V gene has CDR1 MNHEY and CDR2 SMNVEV (reference sequence). V lost 8 bases and J lost 2, with 19 bases in between. CDR3 length: 16 amino acids. The CDR3 sequence is CASLPRGSGAYNEQFF. CDR3 in DNA: TGTGCCAGCCTGCCCAGGGGGAGCGGGGCCTACAATGAGCAGTTCTTC.

V gene TRBV6-1 combines with J gene TRBJ2-5; the D gene is possibly TRBD1 (5 bases). This CDR3 has 16 amino acids. Germline V CDR1 and CDR2: MNHNS, SASEGT. V gave up 1 base and J gave up 1 base, with 13 bases separating them. Here the CDR3 DNA reads TGTGCCAGCAGTGAAGGTGGAAGGGGTTTCCAAGAGACCCAGTACTTC. Its protein is CASSEGGRGFQETQYF.

In its sample, this clonotype was seen a few times. The chain recombines TRBV25-1 with TRBJ2-7; the D gene could be TRBD1 or TRBD2 (5 bases each). The CDR3 extends over 15 amino acids. Per the germline V gene, CDR1 is MGHDK and CDR2 is SYGVNS. Trimming removed 2 bases from V and 3 bases from J, with 14 bases in between. CDR3 amino acids: CASSEGPADNYEQYF. As DNA, the CDR3 is TGTGCCAGCAGTGAAGGTCCAGCGGACAACTACGAGCAGTACTTC.

This clonotype appeared once. The chain has TRBV13 and TRBJ2-7; the D is unclear. Germline CDR1 is PRHDT and CDR2 is FYEKMQ (reference sequence). CDR3 length: 14 amino acids. The V end lost 2 bases, the J end lost 4 bases, and 12 bases lay between the germline ends. In DNA form, the CDR3 reads TGTGCCAGCAGCTTATGGGTTATCCCGTACGAGCAGTACTTC. It specifies CASSLWVIPYEQYF.

The genes are TRBV10-2 and TRBJ1-5; D gene unclear. The germline V and J ends were trimmed by 2 bases and 4 bases, with 6 bases remaining between them. CDR3 length: 13 amino acids. Germline V gives CDR1 WSHSY, CDR2 SAAADI. The chain's CDR3 is CASSETANQPQHF. In nucleotides, the CDR3 is TGCGCCAGCAGTGAGACAGCAAATCAGCCCCAGCATTTT.

The J gene is TRBJ1-6, the V gene TRBV7-2; unclear D gene. V was cut by 3 bases and J by 7 bases, with 10 bases left in between. This CDR3 is 14 amino acids long. CDR1 is SGHTA and CDR2 is FQGNSA in the germline V gene. The CDR3 protein is CASSFIQSNSPLHF. CDR3 sequence (DNA): TGTGCCAGCAGCTTCATCCAGAGCAATTCACCCCTCCACTTT. The full variable domain, rest sourced from reference TRBV7-2 and TRBJ1-6, is GAGVSQSPSNKVTEKGKDVELRCDPISGHTALYWYRQSLGQGLEFLIYFQGNSAPDKSGLPSDRFSAERTGGSVSTLTIQRTQQEDSAVYLCASSFIQSNSPLHFGNGTRLTVT.

This clonotype was counted a few times. The rearrangement uses TRBV7-2 and TRBJ2-3; 10 positions match TRBD2. CDR3 size: 16 residues. The trim removed 4 bases at V and 2 bases at J, leaving 6 bases unmatched. Germline V CDR1 and CDR2: SGHTA, FQGNSA. The CDR3 sequence: CASSSGTSDLTDTQYF. In DNA, the CDR3 is TGTGCCAGCAGCTCCGGGACTAGCGATCTCACAGATACGCAGTATTTT.

This clonotype was counted only a few times. The genes are TRBV12-3 or TRBV12-4 and TRBJ2-2, with D possibly TRBD2 on 5 matching bases. This CDR3 has 13 residues. Trimming stripped 7 bases from V and 4 bases from J, with 10 bases between. CDR3 protein: CASTGLITGELFF. For the CDR3, the DNA is TGTGCCAGCACCGGACTGATCACCGGGGAGCTGTTTTTT.

CDR3 region: CASSPLFGTGSYEQYV. CDR3 DNA sequence: TGTGCCAGCAGTCCACTGTTTGGGACAGGGTCCTACGAGCAGTACGTC. This chain connects TRBV27 to TRBJ2-7, with 9 bases lining up with TRBD1. Germline V CDR1 and CDR2: MNHEY, SMNVEV (reference sequence). This CDR3 contains 16 residues. V dropped 5 bases and J dropped 1; count of bases not matched to a gene: 9.

The chain recombines TRBV27 with TRBJ1-1; no clear D gene. Trimming took off 3 bases at V and 8 bases at J, with 13 bases between the two ends. Germline CDR1 is MNHEY and CDR2 is SMNVEV (reference sequence). The CDR3 extends over 13 amino acids. The CDR3 is CASSFSGRAEAFF. CDR3 DNA: TGTGCCAGCAGTTTCAGTGGAAGGGCGGAAGCTTTCTTT.

This clonotype was seen only a few times. The CDR3 coding sequence is TGTGCCAGTAGGTGGAGACAGGGCTCCTACAATGAGCAGTTCTTC. Residues: CASRWRQGSYNEQFF. This chain links TRBV19 with TRBJ2-1; TRBD1 matches 7 bases. Germline CDR1 is LNHDA and CDR2 is SQIVND (reference sequence). The CDR3 sequence is 15 residues long. V trimming: 6 bases; J trimming: 0 bases; junction bases outside the gene matches: 5. Full variable domain (rest looked up from reference TRBV19 and TRBJ2-1): DGGITQSPKYLFRKEGQNVTLSCEQNLNHDAMYWYRQDPGQGLRLIYYSQIVNDFQKGDIAEGYSVSREKKESFPLTVTSAQKNPTAFYLCASRWRQGSYNEQFFGPGTRLTVL.

In its sample, this clonotype was seen a few times. The V call is TRBV6-1, the J call TRBJ1-1; D is ambiguous. In germline, CDR1 is MNHNS, CDR2 SASEGT. Trimming shortened V by 1 base and J by 6 bases, and 15 bases separated the two germline ends. The CDR3 runs to 15 residues. The CDR3 protein is CASSEVWMGNPEAFF. CDR3 bases: TGTGCCAGCAGTGAAGTGTGGATGGGTAACCCTGAAGCTTTCTTT.

This clonotype was counted at least ten times. The V and J genes are TRBV28 and TRBJ2-5; possibly TRBD1 for D (6 bases). The CDR3 is made up of 17 amino acids. CDR1 is MDHEN and CDR2 is SYDVKM in the germline V gene. The V end was cut by 5 bases, the J end by 5 bases, with 24 bases between. CDR3 in amino acids: CASSRDIDDPRPETQYF. The CDR3 coding sequence is TGTGCCAGCAGTCGGGACATTGATGATCCGAGACCGGAGACCCAGTACTTC. Complete variable domain (other parts from reference TRBV28 and TRBJ2-5): DVKVTQSSRYLVKRTGEKVFLECVQDMDHENMFWYRQDPGLGLRLIYFSYDVKMKEKGDIPEGYSVSREKKERFSLILESASTNQTSMYLCASSRDIDDPRPETQYFGPGTRLLVL.

This clonotype has ten or more counts. The chain recombines TRBV2 with TRBJ2-7, with 8 bases lining up with TRBD1. The CDR3 runs 14 residues. Trimming removed 7 bases from V and 3 bases from J; junction bases left unmatched: 8. Germline CDR1 is SNHLY and CDR2 is FYNNEI. In DNA form, the CDR3 reads TGTGCCAGCATTTCCGGACAGGGACTCTACGAGCAGTACGTC. It translates to CASISGQGLYEQYV.

This clonotype was observed a few times. The chain employs TRBV4-2 and TRBJ2-3, with D tentatively TRBD2 (6 bases). V was cut by 1 base and J by 1 base, with 12 bases left in between. From germline, CDR1 is LGHNA and CDR2 YNFKEQ. The CDR3 contains 16 residues. CDR3 amino acids: CASSQGLADRTDTQYF. CDR3 DNA sequence: TGTGCCAGCAGCCAAGGATTAGCGGATCGCACAGATACGCAGTATTTT.

The chain combines TRBV20-1 with TRBJ2-1; 13 nucleotides agree with TRBD2. The CDR3 spans 15 residues. After removal of 6 bases from V and 5 bases from J, the junction contained 7 bases not matched to a gene. Germline V CDR1 and CDR2: DFQATT, SNEGSKA (reference sequence). Here the CDR3 reads CSAPGTSGNHNEQFF. The CDR3 DNA is TGCAGTGCGCCTGGGACTAGCGGGAATCACAATGAGCAGTTCTTC.

This clonotype was counted only a few times. The chain links TRBV7-8 to TRBJ2-1; D remains ambiguous. In germline, CDR1 is SGHVS, CDR2 FQNEAQ. This CDR3 region has 18 residues. The V and J ends lost 5 bases and 0 bases respectively, with 20 bases between them. The CDR3 nucleotides read TGTGCCAGCAGCACCTCGGACGTACCCCGAGGCTCCTACAATGAGCAGTTCTTC. Encoded protein: CASSTSDVPRGSYNEQFF.